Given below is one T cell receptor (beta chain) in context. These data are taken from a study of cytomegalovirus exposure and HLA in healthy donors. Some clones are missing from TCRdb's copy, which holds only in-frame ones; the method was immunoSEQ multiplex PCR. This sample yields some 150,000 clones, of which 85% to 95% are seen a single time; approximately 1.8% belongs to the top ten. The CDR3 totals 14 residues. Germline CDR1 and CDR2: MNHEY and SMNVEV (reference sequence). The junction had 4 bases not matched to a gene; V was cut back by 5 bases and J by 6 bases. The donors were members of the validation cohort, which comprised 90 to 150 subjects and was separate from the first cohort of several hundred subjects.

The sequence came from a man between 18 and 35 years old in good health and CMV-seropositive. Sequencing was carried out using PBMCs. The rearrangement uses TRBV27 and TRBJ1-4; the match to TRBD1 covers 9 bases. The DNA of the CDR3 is TGTGCCAGCAGTCAGGACAGGGGAGATGAAAAACTGTTTTTT. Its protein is CASSQDRGDEKLFF.